These T cell receptor beta chains were read from a single sample in a study of shared clonotypes between healthy human individuals. Clones were sequenced by immunoSEQ multiplex PCR, and TCRdb holds only the in-frame ones, with some missing. The sample consists of more than 1,200,000 clones, roughly 98.5% of them appearing once. The sequenced sample consisted of naive CD4+ T cells sorted from blood. Every receptor here comes from a man aged 30 to 39 in good health. Each CDR3 is given with its conserved first and last residue. D genes are given only for firm matches. Clone size is not always given. Where it is, it says once, few, many or a class for expanded clones.

d_call: NA; j_call: TRBJ2-3; v_call: TRBV5-4; clone_size: once; cdr3_nt: TGTGCCAGCGGTCGGCTAGCTGAGCCAGATACGCAGTATTTT; cdr3_aa: CASGRLAEPDTQYF
d_call: TRBD2; j_call: TRBJ2-7; v_call: TRBV28; clone_size: NA; cdr3_nt: TGTGCCAGCAGGGTTAGCGGGGCCCCCTACGAGCAGTACTTC; cdr3_aa: CASRVSGAPYEQYF
d_call: NA; j_call: TRBJ2-1; v_call: TRBV7-2; clone_size: once; cdr3_nt: TGTGCCAGCAGCTCCGGGACTCCGCCCATTGTGCAGTTCTTC; cdr3_aa: CASSSGTPPIVQFF
d_call: NA; j_call: TRBJ1-2; v_call: TRBV6-1; clone_size: NA; cdr3_nt: TGTGCCAGCAGTGACCGGGCCCTCTATGGCTACACCTTC; cdr3_aa: CASSDRALYGYTF
d_call: NA; j_call: TRBJ2-1; v_call: TRBV14; clone_size: NA; cdr3_nt: TGTGCCAGCAGGAGGGGATCTTACAATGAGCAGTTCTTC; cdr3_aa: CASRRGSYNEQFF
d_call: NA; j_call: TRBJ2-2; v_call: TRBV15; clone_size: NA; cdr3_nt: TGTGCCACCAGCAGTGGAGCCGGGGAGCTGTTTTTT; cdr3_aa: CATSSGAGELFF
d_call: TRBD1; j_call: TRBJ2-7; v_call: TRBV10-3; clone_size: NA; cdr3_nt: TGTGCCATCAGTGAAACGGACAGGGTGGCGTACTTC; cdr3_aa: CAISETDRVAYF
d_call: NA; j_call: TRBJ2-1; v_call: TRBV7-9; clone_size: NA; cdr3_nt: TGTGCCAGCAGCTTAGTTTGGAGTCCCTACAATGAGCAGTTCTTC; cdr3_aa: CASSLVWSPYNEQFF
d_call: NA; j_call: TRBJ2-1; v_call: TRBV5-1; clone_size: NA; cdr3_nt: TGCGCCAGCAGCCCTGGGGGGGCGGCCTACAATGAGCAGTTCTTC; cdr3_aa: CASSPGGAAYNEQFF
d_call: NA; j_call: TRBJ1-2; v_call: TRBV18; clone_size: NA; cdr3_nt: TGTGCCAGCTCACCACCCACAGCCTATGGCTACACCTTC; cdr3_aa: CASSPPTAYGYTF
d_call: TRBD1; j_call: TRBJ2-7; v_call: TRBV5-1; clone_size: NA; cdr3_nt: TGCGCCAGCAGCCAGACCGGGACAGGAGACTACGAGCAGTACTTC; cdr3_aa: CASSQTGTGDYEQYF
d_call: TRBD2; j_call: TRBJ2-3; v_call: TRBV6-5; clone_size: NA; cdr3_nt: TGTGCCAGCAGTTCACTGACTAGCGGGAAAACAGATACGCAGTATTTT; cdr3_aa: CASSSLTSGKTDTQYF
d_call: TRBD1; j_call: TRBJ2-7; v_call: TRBV5-1; clone_size: NA; cdr3_nt: TGCGCCAGCAGCGTTACAGGGGACCCGTTATACGAGCAGTACTTC; cdr3_aa: CASSVTGDPLYEQYF
d_call: NA; j_call: TRBJ1-1; v_call: TRBV27; clone_size: NA; cdr3_nt: TGTGCCAGCTACCGCCGCAGGGACAACGAAGCTTTCTTT; cdr3_aa: CASYRRRDNEAFF
d_call: NA; j_call: TRBJ2-3; v_call: TRBV4-1; clone_size: NA; cdr3_nt: TGCGCCAGCAGCCTCAGAGGCACAGATACGCAGTATTTT; cdr3_aa: CASSLRGTDTQYF
d_call: NA; j_call: TRBJ1-2; v_call: TRBV12-5; clone_size: NA; cdr3_nt: TGTGCTAGTGGTTTGGCGACGGGAGGCTACACCTTC; cdr3_aa: CASGLATGGYTF
d_call: TRBD2; j_call: TRBJ2-1; v_call: TRBV28; clone_size: NA; cdr3_nt: TGTGCCAGCAGCTTGATAGCGGGAGAAGTACATGAGCAGTTCTTC; cdr3_aa: CASSLIAGEVHEQFF
d_call: NA; j_call: TRBJ2-3; v_call: TRBV9; clone_size: once; cdr3_nt: TGTGCCAGCAGCGCCCGAGGGGGACAAAGCACAGATACGCAGTATTTT; cdr3_aa: CASSARGGQSTDTQYF
d_call: NA; j_call: TRBJ2-2; v_call: TRBV5-1; clone_size: NA; cdr3_nt: TGCGCCAGCAGCTTGGAGGGGAGAACAAGCGGGGAGCTGTTTTTT; cdr3_aa: CASSLEGRTSGELFF
d_call: TRBD2; j_call: TRBJ2-5; v_call: TRBV15; clone_size: NA; cdr3_nt: TGTGCCACCAGCCCAGGTTATAGCGGGAGGCGGGAGACCCAGTACTTC; cdr3_aa: CATSPGYSGRRETQYF
d_call: NA; j_call: TRBJ1-1; v_call: TRBV2; clone_size: NA; cdr3_nt: TGTGCCAGCATTCCGGACAGCACTGAAGCTTTCTTT; cdr3_aa: CASIPDSTEAFF
d_call: NA; j_call: TRBJ1-2; v_call: TRBV5-4; clone_size: NA; cdr3_nt: TGTGCCAGCAGCTCCCCCACGACAGTTTATGGCTACACCTTC; cdr3_aa: CASSSPTTVYGYTF
d_call: NA; j_call: TRBJ1-2; v_call: TRBV14; clone_size: NA; cdr3_nt: TGTGCCAGCAGCCCGGCCGCTAACTATGGCTACACCTTC; cdr3_aa: CASSPAANYGYTF
d_call: TRBD1; j_call: TRBJ1-1; v_call: TRBV9; clone_size: NA; cdr3_nt: TGTGCCAGCAGCGTAGTAGGGACAGGGAACACTGAAGCTTTCTTT; cdr3_aa: CASSVVGTGNTEAFF
d_call: TRBD2; j_call: TRBJ2-5; v_call: TRBV15; clone_size: NA; cdr3_nt: TGTGCCACCAGCGGGGAGAGCGGGAGCCCCCGGGAGACCCAGTACTTC; cdr3_aa: CATSGESGSPRETQYF
d_call: NA; j_call: TRBJ2-7; v_call: TRBV28; clone_size: NA; cdr3_nt: TGTGCCAGCACCAACTCCGGGACACCTTACGAGCAGTACTTC; cdr3_aa: CASTNSGTPYEQYF
d_call: NA; j_call: TRBJ1-4; v_call: TRBV5-6; clone_size: NA; cdr3_nt: TGTGCCAGCAGCTTGGGAGTGTCCCTCCGGGAAAAACTGTTTTTT; cdr3_aa: CASSLGVSLREKLFF
d_call: TRBD2; j_call: TRBJ2-2; v_call: TRBV19; clone_size: NA; cdr3_nt: TGTGCCAGTGGGCCCTCAGGGGTTTTGCGGGAGGTCGGCGGGGAGCTGTTTTTT; cdr3_aa: CASGPSGVLREVGGELFF
d_call: NA; j_call: TRBJ1-5; v_call: TRBV21-1; clone_size: NA; cdr3_nt: TGTGCCAGCAGCAAAGATAGGGGAAGGGACATTTGGTGGCCCCAGCATTTT; cdr3_aa: CASSKDRGRDIWWPQHF
d_call: TRBD2; j_call: TRBJ2-1; v_call: TRBV2; clone_size: NA; cdr3_nt: TGTGCCAGCAGAAGTAGCGGGAGCTCCTACAATGAGCAGTTCTTC; cdr3_aa: CASRSSGSSYNEQFF